The clone carrying this T cell receptor (beta chain) was seen at least ten times. TCRdb re-analysed the 5' RACE reads in MiXCR, keeping a single row per CDR3 protein. The sample holds about 40,000 distinct CDR3 sequences; over 3.5% are singletons and the top ten take about 5%. These data originate in a study of early T cells in non-severe SARS-CoV-2 infection. This CDR3 region has 13 residues. Looked up from germline, CDR1 is DFQATT and CDR2 is SNEGSKA (reference sequence). Unmatched junction bases numbered 7, after V lost 5 bases and J lost 7 bases. The source is an adult who was a healthcare worker with PCR-confirmed SARS-CoV-2 infection or an uninfected control (not recorded which). This chain uses TRBV20-1 with TRBJ1-2; the match to TRBD1 covers 10 bases. The sequencing sample was made of whole blood. The CDR3 reads CSASRQGAVGYTF. CDR3 sequence (DNA): TGCAGTGCTTCCAGACAGGGGGCGGTTGGCTACACCTTC.